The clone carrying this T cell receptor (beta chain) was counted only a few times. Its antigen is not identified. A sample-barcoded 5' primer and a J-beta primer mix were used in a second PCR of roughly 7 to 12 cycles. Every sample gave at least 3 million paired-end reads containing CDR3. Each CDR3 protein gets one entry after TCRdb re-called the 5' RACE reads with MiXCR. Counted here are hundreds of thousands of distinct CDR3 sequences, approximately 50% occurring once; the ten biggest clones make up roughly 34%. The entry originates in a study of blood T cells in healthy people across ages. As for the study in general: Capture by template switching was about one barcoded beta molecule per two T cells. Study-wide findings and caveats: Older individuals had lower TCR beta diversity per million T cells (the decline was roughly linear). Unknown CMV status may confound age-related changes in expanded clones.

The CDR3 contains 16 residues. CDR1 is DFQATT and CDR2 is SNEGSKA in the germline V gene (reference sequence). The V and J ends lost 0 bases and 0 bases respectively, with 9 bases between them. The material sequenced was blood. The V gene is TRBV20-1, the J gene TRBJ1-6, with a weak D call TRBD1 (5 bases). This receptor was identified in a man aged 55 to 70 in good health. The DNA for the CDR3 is TGCAGTGCTAGAGACCCCAGGGCCTCCTATAATTCACCCCTCCACTTT. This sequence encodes CSARDPRASYNSPLHF.